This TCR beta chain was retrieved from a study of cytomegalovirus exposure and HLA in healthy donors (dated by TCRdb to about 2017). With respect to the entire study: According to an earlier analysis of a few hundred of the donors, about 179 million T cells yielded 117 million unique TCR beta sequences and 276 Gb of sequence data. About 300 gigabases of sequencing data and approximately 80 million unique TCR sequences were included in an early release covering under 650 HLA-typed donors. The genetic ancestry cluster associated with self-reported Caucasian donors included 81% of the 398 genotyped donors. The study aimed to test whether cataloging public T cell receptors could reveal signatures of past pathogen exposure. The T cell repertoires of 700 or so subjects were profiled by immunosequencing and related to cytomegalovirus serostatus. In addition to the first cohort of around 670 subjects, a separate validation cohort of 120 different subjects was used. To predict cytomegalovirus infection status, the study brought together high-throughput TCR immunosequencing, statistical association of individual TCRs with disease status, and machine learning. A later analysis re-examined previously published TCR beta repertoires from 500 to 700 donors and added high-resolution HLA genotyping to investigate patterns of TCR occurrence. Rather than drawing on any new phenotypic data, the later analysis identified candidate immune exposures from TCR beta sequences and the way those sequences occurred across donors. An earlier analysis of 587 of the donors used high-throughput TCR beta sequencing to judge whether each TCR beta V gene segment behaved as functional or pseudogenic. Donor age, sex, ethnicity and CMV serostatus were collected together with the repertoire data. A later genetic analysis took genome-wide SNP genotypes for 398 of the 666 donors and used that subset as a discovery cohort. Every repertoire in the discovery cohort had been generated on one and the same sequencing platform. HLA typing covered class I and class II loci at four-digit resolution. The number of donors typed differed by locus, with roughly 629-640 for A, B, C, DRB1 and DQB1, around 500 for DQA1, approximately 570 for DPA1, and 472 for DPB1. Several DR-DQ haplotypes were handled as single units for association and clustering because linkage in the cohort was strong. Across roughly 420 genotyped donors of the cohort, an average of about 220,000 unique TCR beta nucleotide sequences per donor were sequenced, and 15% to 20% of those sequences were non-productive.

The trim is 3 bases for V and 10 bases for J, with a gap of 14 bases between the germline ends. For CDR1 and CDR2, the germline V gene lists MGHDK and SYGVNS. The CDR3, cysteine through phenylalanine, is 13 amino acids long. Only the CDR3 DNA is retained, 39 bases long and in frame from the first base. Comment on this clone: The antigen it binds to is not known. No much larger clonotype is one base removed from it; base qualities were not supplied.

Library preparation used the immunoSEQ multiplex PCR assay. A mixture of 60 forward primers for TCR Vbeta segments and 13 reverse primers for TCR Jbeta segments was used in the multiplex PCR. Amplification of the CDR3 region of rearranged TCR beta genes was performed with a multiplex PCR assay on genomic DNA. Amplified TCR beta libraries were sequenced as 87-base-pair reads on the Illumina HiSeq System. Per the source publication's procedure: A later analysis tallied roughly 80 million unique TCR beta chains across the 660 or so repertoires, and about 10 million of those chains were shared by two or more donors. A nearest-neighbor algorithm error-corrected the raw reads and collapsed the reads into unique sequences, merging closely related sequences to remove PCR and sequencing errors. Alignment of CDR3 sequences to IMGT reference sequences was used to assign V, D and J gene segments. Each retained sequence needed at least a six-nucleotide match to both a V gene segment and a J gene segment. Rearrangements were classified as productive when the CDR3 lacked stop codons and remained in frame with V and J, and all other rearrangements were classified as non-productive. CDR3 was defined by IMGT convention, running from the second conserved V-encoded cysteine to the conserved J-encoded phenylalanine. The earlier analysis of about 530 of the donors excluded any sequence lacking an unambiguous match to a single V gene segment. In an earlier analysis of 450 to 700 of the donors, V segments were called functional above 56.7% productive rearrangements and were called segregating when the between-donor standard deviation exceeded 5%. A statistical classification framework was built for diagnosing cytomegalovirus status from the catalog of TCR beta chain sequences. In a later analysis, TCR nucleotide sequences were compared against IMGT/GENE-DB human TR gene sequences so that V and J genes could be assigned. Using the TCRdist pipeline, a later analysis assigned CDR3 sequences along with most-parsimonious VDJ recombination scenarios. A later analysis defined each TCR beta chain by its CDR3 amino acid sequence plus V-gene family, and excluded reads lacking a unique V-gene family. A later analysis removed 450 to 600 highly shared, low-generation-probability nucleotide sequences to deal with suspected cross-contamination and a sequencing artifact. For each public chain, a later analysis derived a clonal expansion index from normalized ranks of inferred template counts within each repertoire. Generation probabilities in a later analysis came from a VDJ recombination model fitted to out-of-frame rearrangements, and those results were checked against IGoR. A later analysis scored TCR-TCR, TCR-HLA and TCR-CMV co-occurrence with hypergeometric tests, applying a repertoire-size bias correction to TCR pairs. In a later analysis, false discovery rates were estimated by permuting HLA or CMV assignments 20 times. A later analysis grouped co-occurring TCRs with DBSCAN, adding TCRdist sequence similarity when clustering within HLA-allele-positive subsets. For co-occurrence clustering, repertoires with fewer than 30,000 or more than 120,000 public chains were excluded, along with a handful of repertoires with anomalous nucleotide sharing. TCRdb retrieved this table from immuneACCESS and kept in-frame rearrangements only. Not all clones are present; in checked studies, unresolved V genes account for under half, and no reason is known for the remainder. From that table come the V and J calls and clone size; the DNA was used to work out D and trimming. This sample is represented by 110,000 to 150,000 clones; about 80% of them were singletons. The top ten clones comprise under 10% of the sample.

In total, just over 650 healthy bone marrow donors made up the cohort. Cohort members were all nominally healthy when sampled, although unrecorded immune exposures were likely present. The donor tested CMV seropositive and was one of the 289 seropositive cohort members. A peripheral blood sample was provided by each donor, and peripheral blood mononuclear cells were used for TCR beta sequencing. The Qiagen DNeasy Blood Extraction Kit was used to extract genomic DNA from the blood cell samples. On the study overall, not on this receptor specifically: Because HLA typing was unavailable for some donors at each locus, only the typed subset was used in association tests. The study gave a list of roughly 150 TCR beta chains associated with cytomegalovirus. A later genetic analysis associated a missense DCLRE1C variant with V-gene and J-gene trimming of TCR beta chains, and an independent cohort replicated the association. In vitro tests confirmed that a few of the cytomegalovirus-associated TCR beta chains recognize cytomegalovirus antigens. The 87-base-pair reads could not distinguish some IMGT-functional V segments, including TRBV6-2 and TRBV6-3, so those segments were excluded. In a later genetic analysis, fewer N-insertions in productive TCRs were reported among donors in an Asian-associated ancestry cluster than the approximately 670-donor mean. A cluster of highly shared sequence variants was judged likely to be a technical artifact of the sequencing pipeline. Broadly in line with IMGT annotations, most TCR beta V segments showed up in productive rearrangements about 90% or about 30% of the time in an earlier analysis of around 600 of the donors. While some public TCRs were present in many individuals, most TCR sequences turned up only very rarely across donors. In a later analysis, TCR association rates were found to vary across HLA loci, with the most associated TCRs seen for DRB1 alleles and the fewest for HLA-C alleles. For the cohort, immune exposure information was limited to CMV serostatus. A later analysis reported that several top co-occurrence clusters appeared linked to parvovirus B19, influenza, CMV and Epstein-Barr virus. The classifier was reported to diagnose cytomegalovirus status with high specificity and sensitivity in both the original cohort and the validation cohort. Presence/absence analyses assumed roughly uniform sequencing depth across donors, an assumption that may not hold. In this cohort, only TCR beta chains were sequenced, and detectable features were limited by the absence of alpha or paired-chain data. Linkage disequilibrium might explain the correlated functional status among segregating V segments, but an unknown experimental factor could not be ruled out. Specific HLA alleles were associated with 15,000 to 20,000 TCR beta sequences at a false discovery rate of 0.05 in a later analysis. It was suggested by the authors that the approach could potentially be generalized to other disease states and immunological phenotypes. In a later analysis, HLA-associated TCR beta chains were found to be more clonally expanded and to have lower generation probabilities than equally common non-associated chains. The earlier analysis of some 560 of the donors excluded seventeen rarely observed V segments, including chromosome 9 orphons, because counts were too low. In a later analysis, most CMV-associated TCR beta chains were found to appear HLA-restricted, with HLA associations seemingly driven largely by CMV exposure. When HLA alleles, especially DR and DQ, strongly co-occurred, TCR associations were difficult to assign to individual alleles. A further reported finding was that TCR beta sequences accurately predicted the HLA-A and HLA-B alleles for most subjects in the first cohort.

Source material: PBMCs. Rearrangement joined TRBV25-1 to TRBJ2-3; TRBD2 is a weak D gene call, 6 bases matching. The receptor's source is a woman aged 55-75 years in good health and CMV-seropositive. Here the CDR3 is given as CASSEEGRTAQYF. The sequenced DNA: TGTGCCAGCAGTGAGGAGGGACGGACCGCGCAGTATTTT. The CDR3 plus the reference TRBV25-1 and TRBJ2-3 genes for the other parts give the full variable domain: EADIYQTPRYLVIGTGKKITLECSQTMGHDKMYWYQQDPGMELHLIHYSYGVNSTEKGDLSSESTVSRIRTEHFPLTLESARPSHTSQYLCASSEEGRTAQYFGPGTRLTVL.